The 15 T cell receptor beta chains below were found in one sample sequenced in a study of cytomegalovirus exposure and HLA in healthy donors. 13 Jbeta primers and 60 Vbeta primers were used for the PCR. Using immunoSEQ multiplex PCR, the repertoire was profiled, and TCRdb retains in-frame clones only, with some absent. This sample has 140,000 to 150,000 clones, with around 80% found just once. Specimen: PBMCs. The receptors derive from a woman aged 25 to 39 in good health and CMV-seronegative.

The count of this clone is one. The V and J genes are TRBV10-3 and TRBJ1-5, with 7 positions matching TRBD1. The J segment lost 2 bases and the V segment lost 0 bases, leaving 10 bases of the junction unmatched. The germline gives CDR1 ENHRY, CDR2 SYGVKD. The CDR3 consists of 18 residues. CDR3 loop: CAISESRQGGYGNQPQHF. CDR3 DNA sequence: TGTGCCATCAGTGAGTCCAGGCAGGGGGGTTATGGCAATCAGCCCCAGCATTTT.

The rearrangement uses TRBV7-2 and TRBJ1-4; 7 bases are shared with TRBD1. CDR3 length: 13 residues. V lost 4 bases to trimming and J lost 7 bases; unmatched junction nucleotides: 3. Germline CDR1 and CDR2: SGHTA and FQGNSA. CDR3 DNA: TGTGCCAGCAGCTCCGACAGGGCTGAAAAACTGTTTTTT. Its translation: CASSSDRAEKLFF. Supplemented by reference TRBV7-2 and TRBJ1-4, the full variable domain reads GAGVSQSPSNKVTEKGKDVELRCDPISGHTALYWYRQSLGQGLEFLIYFQGNSAPDKSGLPSDRFSAERTGGSVSTLTIQRTQQEDSAVYLCASSSDRAEKLFFGSGTQLSVL.

This clone has just one count. This chain connects TRBV1 to TRBJ2-1; the table's TRBD2 call for D was not verified on the DNA. TRBV1 is recorded as a pseudogene. CDR3 size: 10 residues. CDR3 sequence (DNA): TGCACCAGCAGCGAGGCAGAGCAGTTCTTC. Protein: CTSSEAEQFF.

V gene TRBV7-3 combines with J gene TRBJ2-3; D gene ambiguous. Germline lookup yields CDR1 SGHTA and CDR2 FQGTGA. There are 15 residues in the CDR3. The V end lost 5 bases, the J end lost 2 bases, and 14 bases lay between the germline ends. As DNA, the CDR3 is TGTGCCAGCAGCGCTACTTCGTCGCTCACAGATACGCAGTATTTT. As protein: CASSATSSLTDTQYF. Drawing the rest from reference TRBV7-3 and TRBJ2-3, the complete variable domain is GAGVSQTPSNKVTEKGKYVELRCDPISGHTALYWYRQSLGQGPEFLIYFQGTGAADDSGLPNDRFFAVRPEGSVSTLKIQRTERGDSAVYLCASSATSSLTDTQYFGPGTRLTVL.

This clone appeared once. The rearrangement uses TRBV5-1 and TRBJ2-2; tentatively, D is TRBD1 (5 bases). The V and J ends lost 0 bases and 1 base respectively, with 10 bases between them. This CDR3 is built from 16 residues. Germline assignment: CDR1 SGHRS and CDR2 YFSETQ. This CDR3 is CASSLGPRENTGELFF. The CDR3 region has the DNA TGCGCCAGCAGCTTGGGGCCCAGGGAGAACACCGGGGAGCTGTTTTTT.

The chain employs TRBV10-3 and TRBJ2-5; D is unclear. V was cut by 0 bases and J by 3 bases, with 2 bases left in between. From germline, CDR1 is ENHRY and CDR2 SYGVKD. The CDR3 sequence is 12 residues long. CDR3 nucleotides: TGTGCCATCAGTGAGTCTAAAGAGACCCAGTACTTC. Its translation: CAISESKETQYF.

The V and J genes are TRBV10-1 and TRBJ2-1; 8 positions match TRBD2. Trimming took 8 bases from V and 1 from J; bases not matched to a gene: 7. This CDR3 comprises 15 residues. Germline V CDR1 and CDR2: WNHNN, SYGVQD (reference sequence). The CDR3 bases are TGCGCCAGCGGAACCGCTAGCGGGTCCTACAATGAGCAGTTCTTC. It translates to CASGTASGSYNEQFF.

The genes are TRBV19 and TRBJ1-5; 9 bases map to TRBD1. Germline V gives CDR1 LNHDA, CDR2 SQIVND (reference sequence). The CDR3 covers 16 residues. The J segment lost 4 bases and the V segment lost 3 bases, leaving 7 bases of the junction unmatched. CDR3 loop: CASSISTGGKNQPQHF. The CDR3 DNA follows: TGTGCCAGTAGTATCTCGACAGGGGGTAAGAATCAGCCCCAGCATTTT.

In nucleotides, the CDR3 is TGTGCCAGTAGTACCCAGGCCAGCACAGATACGCAGTATTTT. Translated, it gives CASSTQASTDTQYF. The V and J genes are TRBV19 and TRBJ2-3, with D unresolved. Germline V gene sequence: CDR1 LNHDA, CDR2 SQIVND (reference sequence). The CDR3 totals 14 residues. Between the trimmed V and J ends, which lost 4 bases and 0 bases, there was a span of 8 bases.

The J gene is TRBJ2-5, the V gene TRBV6-5, with TRBD1 identical over 10 bases. Germline loops: CDR1 MNHEY, CDR2 SVGAGI. The CDR3 spans 15 residues. V lost 4 bases and J lost 5; bases outside the gene matches: 7. DNA of the CDR3: TGTGCCAGCAGTTCGACAGGGGGCGTAGGGGAGACCCAGTACTTC. This encodes CASSSTGGVGETQYF.

The rearrangement links TRBV7-3 to TRBJ2-1, with D perhaps TRBD1 (6 bases). CDR3 length: 14 residues. CDR1 and CDR2 (germline): SGHTA, FQGTGA. The V end was cut by 5 bases, the J end by 5 bases, with 13 bases between. CDR3 nucleotide sequence: TGTGCCAGCAGCCCAGGGGCCGAGAACAATGAGCAGTTCTTC. Translated: CASSPGAENNEQFF.

The J gene is TRBJ2-3, the V gene TRBV7-3; D gene ambiguous. V lost 6 bases and J lost 4, with 5 bases in between. The CDR3 length is 11 residues. Germline V gene lookup returns CDR1 SGHTA and CDR2 FQGTGA. Here the CDR3 reads CASRAADTQYF. In DNA form, the CDR3 reads TGTGCCAGCAGAGCCGCAGATACGCAGTATTTT.

V gene TRBV7-3 combines with J gene TRBJ1-6; a weak D match, TRBD1 (6 bases). There are 18 residues in the CDR3. Per germline, CDR1 SGHTA and CDR2 FQGTGA. V shed 4 bases and J shed 6 bases, with 22 bases lying between them. CDR3 in amino acids: CASSSIKLPGVSNSPLHF. In nucleotides, the CDR3 is TGTGCCAGCAGCTCAATAAAGCTCCCAGGGGTGAGTAATTCACCCCTCCACTTT.

This chain links TRBV5-1 with TRBJ1-2, with TRBD1 matching over 12 bases. Germline values: CDR1 SGHRS, CDR2 YFSETQ. The CDR3 extends over 18 amino acids. Germline trimming cut 0 bases from V and 4 bases from J; bases unmatched to any gene: 10. CDR3 residues: CASSLGPGQGARSYGYTF. DNA for the CDR3: TGCGCCAGCAGCTTGGGCCCGGGACAGGGGGCGCGGAGCTATGGCTACACCTTC.

The chain is built from TRBV19 and TRBJ1-4, with D uncertain. V was shortened by 7 bases and J by 8 bases, with 11 bases between the two germline ends. The CDR3 is 12 amino acids. The V gene's germline CDR1 is LNHDA and CDR2 SQIVND (reference sequence). The CDR3 coding sequence is TGTGCCAGTAACCTACCCGAGGAAAAACTGTTTTTT. Translating it yields CASNLPEEKLFF.